This T cell receptor (beta chain) came from a study of blood T cell repertoires in COVID-19. Study-wide background: The United States, Italy and Spain supplied acute and convalescent COVID-19 samples. T cells, B-cell-depleted T cells, or PBMCs supplied cDNA or gDNA.

Authors' methods: Nucleated cell number was recorded as an estimate derived from reference gene primer amplification. Measured with immunoSEQ multiplex PCR; TCRdb has only the in-frame clones, and not every one. V and J calls and clone size follow that table, whereas D and trimming were derived from the DNA. Of about 120,000 clones in the sample, over 80% are singletons; the top ten hold over 4%. V shed 3 bases and J 3 bases; nucleotides not matched to a gene: 4. The CDR3 has 14 amino acids. CDR1 and CDR2 (germline): LNHDA, SQIVND (reference sequence). The material sequenced was peripheral blood. The receptor was derived from a woman in her forties or fifties with acute or convalescent COVID-19. This rearrangement joins TRBV19 to TRBJ1-2; TRBD1 matches 7 bases. CDR3 DNA: TGTGCCAGTAGTATGGCCGACAGGGACTATGGCTACACCTTC. The encoded protein is CASSMADRDYGYTF.